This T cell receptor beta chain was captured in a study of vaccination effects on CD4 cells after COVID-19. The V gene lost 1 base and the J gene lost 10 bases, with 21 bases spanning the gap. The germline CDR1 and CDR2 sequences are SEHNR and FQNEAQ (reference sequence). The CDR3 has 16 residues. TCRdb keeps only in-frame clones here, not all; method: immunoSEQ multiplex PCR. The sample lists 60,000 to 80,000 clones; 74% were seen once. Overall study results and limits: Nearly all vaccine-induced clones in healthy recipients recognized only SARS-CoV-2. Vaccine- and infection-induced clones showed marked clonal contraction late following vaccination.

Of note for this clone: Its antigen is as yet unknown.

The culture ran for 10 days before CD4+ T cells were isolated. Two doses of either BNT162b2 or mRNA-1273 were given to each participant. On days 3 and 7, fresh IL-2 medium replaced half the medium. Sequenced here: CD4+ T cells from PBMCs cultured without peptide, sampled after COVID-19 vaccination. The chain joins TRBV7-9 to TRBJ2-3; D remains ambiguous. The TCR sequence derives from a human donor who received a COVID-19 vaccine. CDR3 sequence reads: CASSLEKLQSSYPQYF. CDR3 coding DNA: TGTGCCAGCAGCTTAGAGAAACTCCAATCCAGCTATCCGCAGTATTTT.